This TCR beta chain derives from a study of cytomegalovirus exposure and HLA in healthy donors. A multiplex PCR was run with 60 Vbeta primers and 13 Jbeta primers. In the source study's methods: An analysis that came later counted 80 million or so unique TCR beta chains, 10 million to 12 million shared. Profiled with immunoSEQ multiplex PCR; TCRdb holds only in-frame clones, not every one. V, J and clone size reflect that table, while D and trimming were determined from the DNA. This sample has about 140,000 clones, with 75% to 90% found just once. Findings and limits, study-wide: DRB1 had the most TCR associations and HLA-C the fewest, a later analysis found, with rates varying by HLA locus.

The junction had 2 bases not matched to a gene; V was cut back by 4 bases and J by 4 bases. This CDR3 region has 13 residues. The germline V gene encodes CDR1 SGHDT and CDR2 YYEEEE. A few counts support this clone. Its matching antigen is unknown. Input material: PBMCs. This clonotype was sampled from a female donor in good health and CMV-seronegative. The rearrangement joins TRBV5-6 to TRBJ2-7, with 10 bases that match TRBD2. The CDR3, as DNA: TGTGCCAGCAGCCCGACTAGCGGGTACGAGCAGTACTTC. Translated, it gives CASSPTSGYEQYF.